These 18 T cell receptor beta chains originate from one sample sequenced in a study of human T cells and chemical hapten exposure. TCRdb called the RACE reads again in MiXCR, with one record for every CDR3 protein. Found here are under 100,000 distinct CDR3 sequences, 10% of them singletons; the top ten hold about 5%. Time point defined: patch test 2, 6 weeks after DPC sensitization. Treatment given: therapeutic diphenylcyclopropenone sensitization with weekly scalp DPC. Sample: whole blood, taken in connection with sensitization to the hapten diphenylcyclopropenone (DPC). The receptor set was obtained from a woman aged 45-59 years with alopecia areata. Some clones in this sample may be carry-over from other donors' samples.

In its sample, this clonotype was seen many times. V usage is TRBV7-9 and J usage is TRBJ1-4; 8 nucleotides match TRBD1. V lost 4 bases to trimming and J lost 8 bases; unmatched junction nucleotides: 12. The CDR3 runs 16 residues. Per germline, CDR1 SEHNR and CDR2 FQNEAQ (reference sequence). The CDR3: CASSYGQGGLTEKLFF. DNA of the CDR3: TGTGCCAGCAGCTACGGACAGGGAGGATTGACCGAAAAACTGTTTTTT. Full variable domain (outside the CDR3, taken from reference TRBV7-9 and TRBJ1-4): DTGVSQNPRHKITKRGQNVTFRCDPISEHNRLYWYRQTLGQGPEFLTYFQNEAQLEKSRLLSDRFSAERPKGSFSTLEIQRTEQGDSAMYLCASSYGQGGLTEKLFFGSGTQLSVL.

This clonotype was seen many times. CDR3 protein: CSARDWTGQTSPLHF. DNA of the CDR3: TGCAGTGCTAGAGATTGGACAGGGCAGACTTCACCCCTCCACTTT. The chain has TRBV20-1 and TRBJ1-6, with TRBD1 identical over 8 bases. With V trimmed by 0 bases and J by 9 bases, 7 bases remained unmatched. The CDR3 is made up of 15 amino acids. In germline, CDR1 is DFQATT, CDR2 SNEGSKA (reference sequence).

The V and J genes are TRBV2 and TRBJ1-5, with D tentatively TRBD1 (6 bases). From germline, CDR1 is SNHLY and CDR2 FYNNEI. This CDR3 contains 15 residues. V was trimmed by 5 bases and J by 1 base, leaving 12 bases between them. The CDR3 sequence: CASSFLDRSNQPQHF. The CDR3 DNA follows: TGTGCCAGCAGTTTCTTAGACAGGAGCAATCAGCCCCAGCATTTT.

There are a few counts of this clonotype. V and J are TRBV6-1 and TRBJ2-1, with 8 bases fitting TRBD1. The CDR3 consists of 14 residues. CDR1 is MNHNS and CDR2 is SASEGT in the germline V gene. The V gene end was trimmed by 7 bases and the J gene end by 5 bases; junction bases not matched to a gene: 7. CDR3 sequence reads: CASNDRGIDNEQFF. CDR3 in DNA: TGTGCCAGCAACGACAGGGGAATAGACAATGAGCAGTTCTTC.

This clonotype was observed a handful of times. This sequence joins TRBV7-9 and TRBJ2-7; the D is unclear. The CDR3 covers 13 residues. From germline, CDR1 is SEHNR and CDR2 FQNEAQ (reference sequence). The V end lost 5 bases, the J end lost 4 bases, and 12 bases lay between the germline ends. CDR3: CASSLTASYEQYF. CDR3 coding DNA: TGTGCCAGCAGCCTAACGGCAAGTTACGAGCAGTACTTC.

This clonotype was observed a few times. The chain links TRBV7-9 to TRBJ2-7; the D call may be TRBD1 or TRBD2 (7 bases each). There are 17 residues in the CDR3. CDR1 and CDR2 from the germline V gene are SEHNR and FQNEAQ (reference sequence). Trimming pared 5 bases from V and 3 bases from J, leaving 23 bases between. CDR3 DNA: TGTGCCAGCAGCCGCCAGGGAGGGACAGCCTATAGCTACGAGCAGTACTTC. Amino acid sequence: CASSRQGGTAYSYEQYF.

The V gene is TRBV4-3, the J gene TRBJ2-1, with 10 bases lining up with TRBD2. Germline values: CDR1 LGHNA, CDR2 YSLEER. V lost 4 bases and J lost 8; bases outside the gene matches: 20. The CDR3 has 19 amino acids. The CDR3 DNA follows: TGCGCCAGCAGCCTAAGCGTCGGGGGGCTAGCGGGAGTAGTAGATGAGCAGTTCTTC. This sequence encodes CASSLSVGGLAGVVDEQFF.

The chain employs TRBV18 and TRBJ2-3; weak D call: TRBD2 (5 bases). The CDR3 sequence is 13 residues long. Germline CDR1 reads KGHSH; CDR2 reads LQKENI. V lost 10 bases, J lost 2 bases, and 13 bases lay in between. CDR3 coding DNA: TGTGCCACCCAAATCGGGGACACAGATACGCAGTATTTT. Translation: CATQIGDTDTQYF.

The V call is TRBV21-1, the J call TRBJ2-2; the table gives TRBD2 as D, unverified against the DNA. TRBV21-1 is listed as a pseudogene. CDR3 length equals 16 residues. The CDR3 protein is CASMYPGGTHTGELFF. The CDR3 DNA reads TGTGCCAGCATGTATCCGGGAGGGACCCACACCGGGGAGCTGTTTTTT.

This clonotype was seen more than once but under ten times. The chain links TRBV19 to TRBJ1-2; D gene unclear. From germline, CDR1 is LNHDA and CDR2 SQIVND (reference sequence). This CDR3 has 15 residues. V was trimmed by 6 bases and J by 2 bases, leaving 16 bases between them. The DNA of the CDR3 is TGTGCCAGTAGCTTGTCCTGGGCGTCGAACTATGGCTACACCTTC. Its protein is CASSLSWASNYGYTF.

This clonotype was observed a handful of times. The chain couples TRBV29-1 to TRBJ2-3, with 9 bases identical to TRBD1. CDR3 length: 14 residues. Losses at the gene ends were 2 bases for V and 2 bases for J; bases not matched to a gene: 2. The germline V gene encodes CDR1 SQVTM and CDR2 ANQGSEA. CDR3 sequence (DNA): TGCAGCGTTGAAAGGGACAGGGCCACAGATACGCAGTATTTT. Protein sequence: CSVERDRATDTQYF.

The CDR3 bases are TGTGCCAGCAGTTTCAGGAACACTGAAGCTTTCTTT. Protein product: CASSFRNTEAFF. This rearrangement joins TRBV2 to TRBJ1-1, with unresolved D. CDR3 size: 12 residues. V gave up 5 bases and J gave up 1 base, with 5 bases separating them. From germline, CDR1 is SNHLY and CDR2 FYNNEI. The variable domain in full, with the rest retrieved from reference TRBV2 and TRBJ1-1, is EPEVTQTPSHQVTQMGQEVILRCVPISNHLYFYWYRQILGQKVEFLVSFYNNEISEKSEIFDDQFSVERPDGSNFTLKIRSTKLEDSAMYFCASSFRNTEAFFGQGTRLTVV.

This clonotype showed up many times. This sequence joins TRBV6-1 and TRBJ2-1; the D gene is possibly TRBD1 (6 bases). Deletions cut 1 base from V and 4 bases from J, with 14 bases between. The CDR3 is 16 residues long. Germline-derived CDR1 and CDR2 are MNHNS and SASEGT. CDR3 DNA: TGTGCCAGCAGTGAAGAGACTATGGGACATTACAATGAGCAGTTCTTC. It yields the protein CASSEETMGHYNEQFF.

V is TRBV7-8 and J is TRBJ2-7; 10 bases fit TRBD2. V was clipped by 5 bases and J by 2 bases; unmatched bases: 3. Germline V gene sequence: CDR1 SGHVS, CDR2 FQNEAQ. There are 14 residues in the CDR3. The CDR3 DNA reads TGTGCCAGCAGCCGGACTAGCGGTCCCTACGAGCAGTACTTC. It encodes CASSRTSGPYEQYF.

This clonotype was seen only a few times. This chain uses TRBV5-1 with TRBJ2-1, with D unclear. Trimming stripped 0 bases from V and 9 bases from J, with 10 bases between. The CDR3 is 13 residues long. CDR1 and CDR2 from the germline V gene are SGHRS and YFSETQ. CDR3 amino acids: CASSLGDKLEQFF. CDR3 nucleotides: TGCGCCAGCAGCTTGGGAGATAAACTTGAGCAGTTCTTC.

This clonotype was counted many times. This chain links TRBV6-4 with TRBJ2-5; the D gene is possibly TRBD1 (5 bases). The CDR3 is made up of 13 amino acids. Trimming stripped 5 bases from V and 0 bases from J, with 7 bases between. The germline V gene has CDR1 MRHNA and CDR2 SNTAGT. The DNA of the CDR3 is TGTGCCAGCAGTCAGGGTTACCAAGAGACCCAGTACTTC. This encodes CASSQGYQETQYF.

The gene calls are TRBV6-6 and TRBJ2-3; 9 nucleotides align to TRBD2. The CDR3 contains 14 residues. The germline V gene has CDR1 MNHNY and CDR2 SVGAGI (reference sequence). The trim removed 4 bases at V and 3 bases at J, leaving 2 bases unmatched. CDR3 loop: CASSSTSGTDTQYF. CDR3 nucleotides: TGTGCCAGCAGTTCTACTAGCGGGACAGATACGCAGTATTTT.

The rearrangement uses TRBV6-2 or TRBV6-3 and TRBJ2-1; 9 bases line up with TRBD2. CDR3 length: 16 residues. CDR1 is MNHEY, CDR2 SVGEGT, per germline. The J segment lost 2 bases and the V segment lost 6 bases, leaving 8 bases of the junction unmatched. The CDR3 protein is CASSYIAGAPYNEQFF. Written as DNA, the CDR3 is TGTGCCAGCAGCTATATAGCGGGAGCCCCCTACAATGAGCAGTTCTTC.